The clone carrying this TCR beta chain was recorded a few times. As yet, its antigen is unknown. Data came from immunoSEQ multiplex PCR; TCRdb stores just in-frame clones and leaves some out. The table shows about 120,000 clones, with roughly nine tenths occurring only once. The sample comes from a study of T cell responses to AZD1222 COVID-19 vaccine. Study-wide results and limits: Reports say nearly half of spike-specific TCRs go after unmutated variant regions. Baseline antibody screening turned up just six seropositive AZD1222 recipients.

The ends lost 7 bases at V and 4 bases at J; junction bases unmatched: 9. The CDR3 sequence is 15 residues long. Germline V lookup: CDR1 SEHNR, CDR2 FQNEAQ (reference sequence). The J gene is TRBJ1-2, the V gene TRBV7-9; 10 nucleotides agree with TRBD1. Source: peripheral blood, taken on day 0 of AZD1222 vaccination. The source of this sequence is an adult in good health. Written as DNA, the CDR3 is TGTGCCAGCATCGCCGGGACAGGGGTTGTCTATGGCTACACCTTC. It yields the protein CASIAGTGVVYGYTF.